This TCR beta chain was recovered during a study of shared clonotypes between healthy human individuals. The wider study: Plates per donor: three CD4 naive, three CD4 memory, two CD8 naive, one CD8 memory. Overall study findings and caveats: Memory subsets generally showed lower estimated richness than naive subsets. Unshared clonotypes carried lower generation probabilities than those common to all four donors.

Data came from immunoSEQ multiplex PCR; TCRdb stores just in-frame clones and leaves some out. This table has some 1.5 million clones, roughly 96% appearing once. Trimming at V came to 3 bases and at J to 7 bases, leaving 6 bases not matched to a gene. The CDR3 loop spans 15 amino acids. Per germline, CDR1 MNHNS and CDR2 SASEGT. The donor population consisted of healthy HIV-negative adults with no recent acute infections or vaccinations. Note on this clone: The antigen is not known.

The gene calls are TRBV6-1 and TRBJ2-1; 10 nucleotides agree with TRBD1. Sequenced: naive CD4+ T cells sorted from blood. The subset was: CD45RA+ positively selected. This TCR derives from a man aged 30 to 45 in good health. For the CDR3, the DNA is TGTGCCAGCAGTGACAGACAGGGGGCTTATAATGAGCAGTTCTTC. Its translation: CASSDRQGAYNEQFF.